These T cell receptor beta chains were read from a single sample in a study of CD8 T cells in Susac syndrome. TCRdb fed the immunoSEQ multiplex PCR reads into MiXCR, producing one record per CDR3 protein. The table shows fewer than 200,000 distinct CDR3 sequences, with 90% to 95% occurring only once. Sample: CD4+ T cells from PBMCs. The receptors were sampled from a human donor in good health. Both conserved end residues are part of each CDR3. Each record gives: V gene, CDR3 protein.

TRBV6-5 | CASSYTSRGNQPQHF
TRBV5-1 | CASSLIPQETQYF
TRBV30 | CAWSLKETQYF
TRBV7-2 | CASSSQTGTYEQYF
TRBV7-8 | CASSSDSSDDPSSYNSPLHF
TRBV5-6 | CASSWRTSGNTGELFF
TRBV6-6 | CASSNLGTDYGYTF
TRBV5-1 | CASSLEGQNYEQYF
TRBV7-3 | CASSSPGGKLFF
TRBV28 | CASSPGGESSYEQYF
TRBV25-1 | CASSEGSLYNSPLHF
TRBV19 | CASSTRDRQQFF
TRBV3-1 | CASTSEGRAIDEQFF
TRBV7-8 | CASSHGLAAYEQYF
TRBV4-1 | CASSQGDLSTDTQYF
TRBV12-3/TRBV12-4 | CASSFGTGYNEQFF
TRBV20-1 | CSARTGSPNQPQHF